The present TCR beta chain was sequenced within a study of beta chain features in type 1 diabetes. This clone was observed a handful of times. CDR3 length equals 14 residues. The V and J ends lost 6 bases and 4 bases respectively, with 13 bases between them. Per germline, CDR1 KGHSH and CDR2 LQKENI. The isolated RNA, all of it, was reverse transcribed, so expressed TCRB transcripts were what got sequenced. The assay was immunoSEQ multiplex PCR, and TCRdb's table has in-frame clones only and misses some. Here the sample spans around 300,000 clones, around 10% being singletons. The TCR sequence derives from a woman in her thirties in good health. Sequencing was done on a sample of naive CD4+ T cells from blood. This sequence joins TRBV18 and TRBJ2-1, with TRBD2 as a possible D gene (6 bases). CDR3 protein: CASSGLATYNEQFF. For the CDR3, the DNA is TGTGCCAGCTCGGGGCTAGCGACTTACAATGAGCAGTTCTTC.